One sample yielded the 3 T cell receptor beta chains listed below, sequenced in a study of control samples from healthy donors and cancer patients. The repertoire was sequenced with immunoSEQ multiplex PCR; TCRdb's copy has only in-frame clones and lacks some. This sample has roughly 150,000 clones, with nearly 95% found just once. The sample comprised blood. The receptors shown here come from a man between 50 and 59 years old in good health.

The chain carries TRBV23-1 and TRBJ2-3; TRBD2 matches 9 bases. TRBV23-1 is an open reading frame, and its role is uncertain. The CDR3 runs 17 residues. The V segment lost 0 bases and the J segment 4 bases; nucleotides outside the gene matches: 8. CDR3: CASSQSQAGGPPDTQYF. As DNA, the CDR3 is TGCGCCAGCAGTCAATCACAGGCGGGAGGGCCCCCAGATACGCAGTATTTT.

This clone was seen just once. V gene TRBV20-1 combines with J gene TRBJ2-7; maybe TRBD2 (5 bases). This CDR3 region has 14 residues. Per the germline V gene, CDR1 is DFQATT and CDR2 is SNEGSKA (reference sequence). V lost 3 bases, J lost 3 bases, and 15 bases lay in between. CDR3 nucleotide sequence: TGCAGTGCTAGTAAGCCGAACGGGGTCTACGAGCAGTACTTC. Translated, it gives CSASKPNGVYEQYF.

The CDR3 DNA reads as TGTGCCAGCAGTCCCGGACCATATCAGCCCCAGCATTTT. This gives the protein CASSPGPYQPQHF. This chain links TRBV27 with TRBJ1-5, with D hard to call. This CDR3 is 13 amino acids long. The V end lost 5 bases, the J end lost 5 bases, and 10 bases lay between the germline ends. Germline V CDR1 and CDR2: MNHEY, SMNVEV (reference sequence).